This TCR beta chain is from a study of shared clonotypes between healthy human individuals. This clone was recorded only once. Every donor, a Caucasian adult, lived in Nashville, Tennessee. Method: immunoSEQ multiplex PCR; TCRdb's copy keeps in-frame clones and lacks some. Of approximately 500,000 clones in the sample, approximately 84% were seen once. Germline CDR1 reads SGHNT; CDR2 reads YYREEE (reference sequence). This CDR3 contains 13 residues. Trimming cost V 4 bases and J 3 bases, with 8 bases left between them. This chain joins TRBV5-4 and TRBJ1-5, with D tentatively TRBD1 (5 bases). Sequences were obtained from PBMCs. The receptor's source is a woman in her 40s in good health. Some clones in this sample may be carry-over from other donors' samples. The CDR3: CASSQGFNQPQHF. Here the CDR3 DNA reads TGTGCCAGCAGCCAGGGATTCAATCAGCCCCAGCATTTT. The full variable domain, its missing parts supplied by reference TRBV5-4 and TRBJ1-5, is ETGVTQSPTHLIKTRGQQVTLRCSSQSGHNTVSWYQQALGQGPQFIFQYYREEENGRGNFPPRFSGLQFPNYSSELNVNALELDDSALYLCASSQGFNQPQHFGDGTRLSIL.